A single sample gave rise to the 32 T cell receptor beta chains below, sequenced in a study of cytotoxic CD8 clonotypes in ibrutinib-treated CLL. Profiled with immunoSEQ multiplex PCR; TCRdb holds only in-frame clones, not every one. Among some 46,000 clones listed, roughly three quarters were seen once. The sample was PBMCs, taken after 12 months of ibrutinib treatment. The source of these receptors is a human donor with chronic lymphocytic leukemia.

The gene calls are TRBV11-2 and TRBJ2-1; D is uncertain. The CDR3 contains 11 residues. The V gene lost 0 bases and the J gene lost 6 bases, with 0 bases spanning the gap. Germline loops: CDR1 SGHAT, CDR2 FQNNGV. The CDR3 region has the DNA TGTGCCAGCAGCTTAGACAATGAGCAGTTCTTC. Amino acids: CASSLDNEQFF.

CDR3 protein: CASIFRPLGEQYF. CDR3 sequence (DNA): TGTGCCAGCATATTCAGGCCGTTAGGGGAGCAGTACTTC. The chain couples TRBV2 to TRBJ2-7; D uncertain. The CDR3 length is 13 residues. The V gene lost 7 bases and the J gene lost 7 bases, with 17 bases spanning the gap. Germline lookup yields CDR1 SNHLY and CDR2 FYNNEI. Looking up the rest from reference TRBV2 and TRBJ2-7 gives the full variable domain: EPEVTQTPSHQVTQMGQEVILRCVPISNHLYFYWYRQILGQKVEFLVSFYNNEISEKSEIFDDQFSVERPDGSNFTLKIRSTKLEDSAMYFCASIFRPLGEQYFGPGTRLTVT.

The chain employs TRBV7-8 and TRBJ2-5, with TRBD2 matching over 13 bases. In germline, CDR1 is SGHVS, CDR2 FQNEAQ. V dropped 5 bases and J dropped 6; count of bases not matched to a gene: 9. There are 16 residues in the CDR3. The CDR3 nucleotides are TGTGCCAGCAGCACCGGGACTAGCGGGATGGTGAAGACCCAGTACTTC. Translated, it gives CASSTGTSGMVKTQYF.

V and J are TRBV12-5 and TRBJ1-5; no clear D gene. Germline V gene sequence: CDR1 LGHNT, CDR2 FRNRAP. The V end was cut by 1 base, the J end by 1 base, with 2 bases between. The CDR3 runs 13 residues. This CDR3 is CASGLASNQPQHF. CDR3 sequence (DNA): TGTGCTAGTGGTTTGGCAAGCAATCAGCCCCAGCATTTT.

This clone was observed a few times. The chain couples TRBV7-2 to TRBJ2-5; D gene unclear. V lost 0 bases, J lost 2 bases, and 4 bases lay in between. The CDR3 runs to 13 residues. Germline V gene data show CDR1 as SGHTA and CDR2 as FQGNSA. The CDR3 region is CASSLASQETQYF. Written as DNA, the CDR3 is TGTGCCAGCAGCTTAGCCAGTCAAGAGACCCAGTACTTC.

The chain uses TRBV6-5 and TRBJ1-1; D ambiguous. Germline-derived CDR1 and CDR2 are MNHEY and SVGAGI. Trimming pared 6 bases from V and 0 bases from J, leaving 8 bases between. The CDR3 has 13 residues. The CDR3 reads CASRRPMNTEAFF. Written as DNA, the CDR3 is TGTGCCAGCAGGAGACCCATGAACACTGAAGCTTTCTTT.

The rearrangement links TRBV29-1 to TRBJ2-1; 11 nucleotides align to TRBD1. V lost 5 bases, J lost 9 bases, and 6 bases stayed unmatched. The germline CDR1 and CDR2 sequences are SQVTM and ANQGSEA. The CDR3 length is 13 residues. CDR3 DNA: TGCAGCGTTCGGACAGGGGGCGAGGGTGAGCAGTTCTTC. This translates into CSVRTGGEGEQFF.

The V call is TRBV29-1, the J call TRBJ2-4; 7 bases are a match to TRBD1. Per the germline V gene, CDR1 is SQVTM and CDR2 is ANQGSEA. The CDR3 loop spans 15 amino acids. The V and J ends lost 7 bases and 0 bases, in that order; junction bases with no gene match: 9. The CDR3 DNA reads TGCAGCGCTCGAGACAGGGACCCAGCCAAAAACATTCAGTACTTC. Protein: CSARDRDPAKNIQYF.

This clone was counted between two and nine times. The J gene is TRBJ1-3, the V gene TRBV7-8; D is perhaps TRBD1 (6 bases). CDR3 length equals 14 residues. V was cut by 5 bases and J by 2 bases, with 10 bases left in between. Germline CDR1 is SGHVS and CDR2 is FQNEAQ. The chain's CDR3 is CASSLQGTGNTIYF. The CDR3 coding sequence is TGTGCCAGCAGCCTACAGGGAACTGGAAACACCATATATTTT. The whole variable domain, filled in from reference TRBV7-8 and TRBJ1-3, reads GAGVSQSPRYKVAKRGQDVALRCDPISGHVSLFWYQQALGQGPEFLTYFQNEAQLDKSGLPSDRFFAERPEGSVSTLKIQRTQQEDSAVYLCASSLQGTGNTIYFGEGSWLTVV.

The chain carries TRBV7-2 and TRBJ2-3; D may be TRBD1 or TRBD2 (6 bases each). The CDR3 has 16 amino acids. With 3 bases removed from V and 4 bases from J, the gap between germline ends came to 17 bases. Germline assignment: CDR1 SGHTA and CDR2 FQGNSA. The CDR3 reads CASSFSGGGIPDTQYF. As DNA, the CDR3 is TGTGCCAGCAGCTTTTCCGGAGGGGGGATACCAGATACGCAGTATTTT.

CDR3 sequence: CASSQGAGRNGYTF. The CDR3 region has the DNA TGTGCCAGCAGCCAGGGGGCAGGGAGGAATGGCTACACCTTC. The chain links TRBV7-2 to TRBJ1-2; 8 nucleotides align to TRBD1. Germline V gives CDR1 SGHTA, CDR2 FQGNSA. J was trimmed by 6 bases and V by 5 bases; bases with no gene match: 8. This CDR3 has 14 amino acids.

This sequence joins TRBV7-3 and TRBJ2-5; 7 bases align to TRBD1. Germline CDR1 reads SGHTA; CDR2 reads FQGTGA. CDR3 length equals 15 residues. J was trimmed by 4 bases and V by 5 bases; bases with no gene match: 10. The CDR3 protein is CASSPIGTGVETQYF. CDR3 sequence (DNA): TGTGCCAGCAGCCCAATAGGCACAGGGGTAGAGACCCAGTACTTC.

CDR3 sequence (DNA): TGTGCCAGCAGTCACCGGGTAGGAGGCCAAGAGACCCAGTACTTC. It specifies CASSHRVGGQETQYF. V gene TRBV6-5 combines with J gene TRBJ2-5, with D tentatively TRBD2 (5 bases). CDR1 and CDR2 from the germline V gene are MNHEY and SVGAGI. With 5 bases removed from V and 1 base from J, the gap between germline ends came to 14 bases. The CDR3 consists of 15 residues.

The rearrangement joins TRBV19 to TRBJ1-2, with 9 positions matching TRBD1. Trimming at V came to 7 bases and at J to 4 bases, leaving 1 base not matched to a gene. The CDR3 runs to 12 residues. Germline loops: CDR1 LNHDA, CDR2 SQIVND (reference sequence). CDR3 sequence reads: CASKGQGYGYTF. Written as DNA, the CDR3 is TGTGCCAGTAAGGGACAGGGCTATGGCTACACCTTC.

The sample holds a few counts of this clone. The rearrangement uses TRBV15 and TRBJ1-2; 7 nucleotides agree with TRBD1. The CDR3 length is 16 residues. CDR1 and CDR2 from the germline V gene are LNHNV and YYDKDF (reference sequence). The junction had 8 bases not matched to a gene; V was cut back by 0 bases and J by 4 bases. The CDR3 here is CATSRDSGQLPYGYTF. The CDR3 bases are TGTGCCACCAGCAGAGATTCGGGACAGTTACCCTATGGCTACACCTTC. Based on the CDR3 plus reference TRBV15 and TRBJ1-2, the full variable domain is DAMVIQNPRYQVTQFGKPVTLSCSQTLNHNVMYWYQQKSSQAPKLLFHYYDKDFNNEADTPDNFQSRRPNTSFCFLDIRSPGLGDTAMYLCATSRDSGQLPYGYTFGSGTRLTVV.

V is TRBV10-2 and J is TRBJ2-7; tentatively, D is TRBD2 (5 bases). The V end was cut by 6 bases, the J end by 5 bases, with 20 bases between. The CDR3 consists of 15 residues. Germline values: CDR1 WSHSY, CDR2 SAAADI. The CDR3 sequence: CASSDYEGLRHEQYF. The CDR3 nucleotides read TGCGCCAGCAGCGATTACGAGGGCCTTAGGCACGAGCAGTACTTC.

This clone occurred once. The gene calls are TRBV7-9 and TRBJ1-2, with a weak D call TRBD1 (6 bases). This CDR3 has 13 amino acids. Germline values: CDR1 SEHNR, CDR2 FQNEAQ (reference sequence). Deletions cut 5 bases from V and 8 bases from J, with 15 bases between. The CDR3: CASSLNGQKGYTF. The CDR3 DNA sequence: TGTGCCAGCAGCCTCAACGGACAGAAGGGCTACACCTTC.

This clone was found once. The CDR3 DNA reads TGTGCCAGCAGTTACAGGTACAACACTGAAGCTTTCTTT. Translating gives CASSYRYNTEAFF. This chain links TRBV6-6 with TRBJ1-1; unclear D gene. CDR3 size: 13 residues. V lost 2 bases to trimming and J lost 2 bases, with 6 bases between them. In germline, CDR1 is MNHNY, CDR2 SVGAGI (reference sequence).

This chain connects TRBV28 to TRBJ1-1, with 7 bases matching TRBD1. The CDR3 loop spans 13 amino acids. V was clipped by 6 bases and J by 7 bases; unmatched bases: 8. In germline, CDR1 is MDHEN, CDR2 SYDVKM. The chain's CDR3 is CASRLGQEGEAFF. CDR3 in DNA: TGTGCCAGCAGGCTCGGACAGGAAGGTGAAGCTTTCTTT.

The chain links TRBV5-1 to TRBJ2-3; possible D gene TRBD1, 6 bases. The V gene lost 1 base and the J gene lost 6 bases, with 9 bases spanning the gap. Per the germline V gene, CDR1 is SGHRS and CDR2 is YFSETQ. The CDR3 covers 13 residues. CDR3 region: CASSLQGRDTQYF. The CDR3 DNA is TGCGCCAGCAGCTTGCAGGGGCGTGATACGCAGTATTTT.

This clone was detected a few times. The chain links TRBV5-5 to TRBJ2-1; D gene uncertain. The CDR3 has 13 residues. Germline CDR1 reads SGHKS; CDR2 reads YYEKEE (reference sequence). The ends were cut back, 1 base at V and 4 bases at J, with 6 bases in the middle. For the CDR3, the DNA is TGTGCCAGCAGCTTGACGGAGTACAATGAGCAGTTCTTC. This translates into CASSLTEYNEQFF.

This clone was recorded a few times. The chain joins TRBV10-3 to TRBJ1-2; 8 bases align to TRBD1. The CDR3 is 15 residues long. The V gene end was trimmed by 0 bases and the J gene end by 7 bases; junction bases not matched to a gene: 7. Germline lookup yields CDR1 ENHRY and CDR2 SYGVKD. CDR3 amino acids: CAISESTGAGRGYTF. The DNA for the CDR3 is TGTGCCATCAGTGAGTCGACAGGGGCGGGACGTGGCTACACCTTC.

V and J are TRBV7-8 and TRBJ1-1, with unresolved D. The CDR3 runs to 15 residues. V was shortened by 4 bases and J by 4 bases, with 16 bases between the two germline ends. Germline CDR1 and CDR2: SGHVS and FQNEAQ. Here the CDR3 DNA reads TGTGCCAGCAGCTCCACGGAGATTCGAGGCACTGAAGCTTTCTTT. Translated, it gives CASSSTEIRGTEAFF.

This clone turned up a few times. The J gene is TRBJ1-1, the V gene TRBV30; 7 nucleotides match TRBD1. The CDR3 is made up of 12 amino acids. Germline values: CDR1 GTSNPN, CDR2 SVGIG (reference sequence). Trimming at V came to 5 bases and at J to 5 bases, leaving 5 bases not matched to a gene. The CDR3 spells CAWDRAETEAFF. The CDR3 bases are TGTGCCTGGGACAGGGCTGAAACTGAAGCTTTCTTT.

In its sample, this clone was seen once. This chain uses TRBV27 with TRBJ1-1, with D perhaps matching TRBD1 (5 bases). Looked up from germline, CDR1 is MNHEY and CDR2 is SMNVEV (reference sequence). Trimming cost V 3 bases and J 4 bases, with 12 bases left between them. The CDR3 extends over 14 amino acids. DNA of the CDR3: TGTGCCAGCAGTTTCGGTTCCGGGGGCACTGAAGCTTTCTTT. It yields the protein CASSFGSGGTEAFF.

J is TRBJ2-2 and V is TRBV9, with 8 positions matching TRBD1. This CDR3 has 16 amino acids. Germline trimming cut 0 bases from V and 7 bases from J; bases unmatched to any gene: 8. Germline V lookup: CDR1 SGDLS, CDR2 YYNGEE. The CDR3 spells CASSVGSRDRNGELFF. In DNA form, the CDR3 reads TGTGCCAGCAGCGTAGGGTCCCGGGACAGGAACGGGGAGCTGTTTTTT. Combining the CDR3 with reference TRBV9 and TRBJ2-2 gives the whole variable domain DSGVTQTPKHLITATGQRVTLRCSPRSGDLSVYWYQQSLDQGLQFLIQYYNGEERAKGNILERFSAQQFPDLHSELNLSSLELGDSALYFCASSVGSRDRNGELFFGEGSRLTVL.

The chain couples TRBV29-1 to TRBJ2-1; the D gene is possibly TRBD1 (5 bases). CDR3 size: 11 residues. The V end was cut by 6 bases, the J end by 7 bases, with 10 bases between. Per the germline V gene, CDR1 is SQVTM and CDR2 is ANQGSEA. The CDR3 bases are TGCAGCGTCAGGAAGGGGAATGAGCAGTTCTTC. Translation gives CSVRKGNEQFF.

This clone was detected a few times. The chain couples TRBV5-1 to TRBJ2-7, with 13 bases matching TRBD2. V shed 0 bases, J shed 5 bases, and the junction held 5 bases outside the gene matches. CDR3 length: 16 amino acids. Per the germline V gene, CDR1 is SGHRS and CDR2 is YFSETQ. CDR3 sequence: CASSLGGTSGTDEQYF. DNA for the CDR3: TGCGCCAGCAGCTTGGGTGGGACTAGCGGGACCGACGAGCAGTACTTC.

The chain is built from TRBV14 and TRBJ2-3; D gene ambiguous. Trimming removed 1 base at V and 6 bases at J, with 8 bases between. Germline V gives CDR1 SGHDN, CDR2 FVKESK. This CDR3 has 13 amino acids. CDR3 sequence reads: CASSQAPFDTQYF. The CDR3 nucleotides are TGTGCCAGCAGCCAAGCCCCCTTCGATACGCAGTATTTT.

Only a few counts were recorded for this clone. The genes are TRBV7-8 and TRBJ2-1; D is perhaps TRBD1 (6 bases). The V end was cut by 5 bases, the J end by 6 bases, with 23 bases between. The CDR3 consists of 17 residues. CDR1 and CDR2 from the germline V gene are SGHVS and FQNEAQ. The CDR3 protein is CASSPTSTGGPSNEQFF. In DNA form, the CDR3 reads TGTGCCAGCAGCCCCACCTCGACAGGCGGCCCATCCAATGAGCAGTTCTTC.

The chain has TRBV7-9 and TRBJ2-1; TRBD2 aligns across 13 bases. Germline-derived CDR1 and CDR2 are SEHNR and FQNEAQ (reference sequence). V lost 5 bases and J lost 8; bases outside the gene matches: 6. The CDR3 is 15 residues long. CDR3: CASSPGLAGDYEQFF. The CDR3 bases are TGTGCCAGCAGCCCCGGACTAGCGGGAGACTATGAGCAGTTCTTC.

For the CDR3, the DNA is TGTGCCAGCAGTCCATTACAGGGGGCAGGAGATACGCAGTATTTT. Protein product: CASSPLQGAGDTQYF. The V call is TRBV28, the J call TRBJ2-3; 9 positions agree with TRBD1. The CDR3 runs to 15 residues. The germline CDR1 and CDR2 sequences are MDHEN and SYDVKM. The V segment lost 5 bases and the J segment 5 bases; nucleotides outside the gene matches: 8.